The T cell receptor (beta chain) under discussion was sequenced for a study of brain T cells in children with intractable seizures. General study points: Patients' HCMV serostatus was unknown; virus specificity rests on CDR3 similarity alone.

Notes on this clone: Its antigen is undetermined.

Only cases whose brain tissue showed the highest T cell transcript signatures were sequenced. Pre-surgery treatment included at least one anti-epileptic drug. Produced via immunoSEQ multiplex PCR; TCRdb's table is partial and in-frame only. The sample lists some 76,000 clones; about 93% were seen once. The V and J ends lost 2 bases and 3 bases, in that order; junction bases with no gene match: 6. The length of the CDR3 is 16 residues. Germline loops: CDR1 SGDLS, CDR2 YYNGEE. The receptor's source is a boy younger than two with tuberous sclerosis and intractable seizures. Sequenced here: peripheral blood, sampled at surgery. The chain joins TRBV9 to TRBJ2-5; 11 bases match TRBD2. CDR3 in amino acids: CASSVSGSGREETQYF. The CDR3 DNA reads TGTGCCAGCAGCGTTAGCGGTAGCGGGAGGGAAGAGACCCAGTACTTC. Supplemented by reference TRBV9 and TRBJ2-5, the full variable domain reads DSGVTQTPKHLITATGQRVTLRCSPRSGDLSVYWYQQSLDQGLQFLIQYYNGEERAKGNILERFSAQQFPDLHSELNLSSLELGDSALYFCASSVSGSGREETQYFGPGTRLLVL.